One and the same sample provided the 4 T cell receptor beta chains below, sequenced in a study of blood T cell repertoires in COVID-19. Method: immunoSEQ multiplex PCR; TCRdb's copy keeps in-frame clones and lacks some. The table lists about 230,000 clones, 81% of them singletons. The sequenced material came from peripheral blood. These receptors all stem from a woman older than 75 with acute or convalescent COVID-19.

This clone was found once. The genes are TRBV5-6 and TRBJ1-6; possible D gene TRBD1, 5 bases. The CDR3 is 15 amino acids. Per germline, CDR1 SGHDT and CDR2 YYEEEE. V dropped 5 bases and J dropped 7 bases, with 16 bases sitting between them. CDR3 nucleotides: TGTGCCAGCAGATTTCAGGGACTCACCAATTCACCCCTCCACTTT. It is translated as CASRFQGLTNSPLHF.

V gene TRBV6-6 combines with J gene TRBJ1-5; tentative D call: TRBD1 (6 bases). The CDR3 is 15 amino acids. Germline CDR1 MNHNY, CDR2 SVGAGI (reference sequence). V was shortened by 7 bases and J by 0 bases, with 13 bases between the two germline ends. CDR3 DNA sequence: TGTGCCAGCACCAGGGGTCTTCTTAGCAATCAGCCCCAGCATTTT. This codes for CASTRGLLSNQPQHF.

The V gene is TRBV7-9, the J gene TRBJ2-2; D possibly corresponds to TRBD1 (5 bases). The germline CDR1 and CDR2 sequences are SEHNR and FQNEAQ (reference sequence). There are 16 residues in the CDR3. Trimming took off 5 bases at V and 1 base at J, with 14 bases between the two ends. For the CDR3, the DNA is TGTGCCAGCAGCCCCCAGGGCGCCGTGAACACCGGGGAGCTGTTTTTT. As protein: CASSPQGAVNTGELFF.

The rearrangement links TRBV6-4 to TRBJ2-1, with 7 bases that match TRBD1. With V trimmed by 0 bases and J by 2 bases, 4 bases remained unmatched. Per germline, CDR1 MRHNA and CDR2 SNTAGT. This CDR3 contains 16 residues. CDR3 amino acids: CASSDSTRGPYNEQFF. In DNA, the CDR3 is TGTGCCAGCAGTGACTCAACGAGGGGGCCCTACAATGAGCAGTTCTTC.